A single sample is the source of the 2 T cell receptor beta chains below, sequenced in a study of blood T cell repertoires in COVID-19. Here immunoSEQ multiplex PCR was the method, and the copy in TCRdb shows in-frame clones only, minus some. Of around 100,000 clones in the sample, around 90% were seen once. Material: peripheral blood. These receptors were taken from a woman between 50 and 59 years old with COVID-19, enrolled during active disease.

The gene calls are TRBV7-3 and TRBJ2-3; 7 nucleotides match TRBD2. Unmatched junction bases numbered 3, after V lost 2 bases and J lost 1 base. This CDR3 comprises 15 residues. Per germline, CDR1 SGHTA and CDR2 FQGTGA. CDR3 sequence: CASSLQGGGTDTQYF. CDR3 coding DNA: TGTGCCAGCAGCTTACAGGGAGGGGGCACAGATACGCAGTATTTT.

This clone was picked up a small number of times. Here the CDR3 reads CASSLGQGIQPQHF. The CDR3 DNA reads as TGCGCCAGCAGCCTAGGACAGGGTATCCAGCCCCAGCATTTT. The J gene is TRBJ1-5, the V gene TRBV5-1; TRBD1 matches at 8 bases. Germline V CDR1 and CDR2: SGHRS, YFSETQ. The CDR3 has 14 amino acids. V trimming: 4 bases; J trimming: 7 bases; junction bases outside the gene matches: 7.